The 4 T cell receptor beta chains below all came from one sample that was sequenced in a study of T cell responses to AZD1222 COVID-19 vaccine (dated by TCRdb to the early 2020s). Reading the label with the study, this specimen's time point is: baseline before first vaccination. This specimen's treatment or condition label, interpreted: meningococcal conjugate vaccine given as trial control. The library was generated by the immunoSEQ multiplex PCR assay. The clones in this table, taken by TCRdb from immuneACCESS, are in-frame only. Not every clone is retained; where verified, under half of the shortfall comes from an unresolved V gene, and the cause of the rest is unknown. For this sample there are approximately 99,000 clones; roughly 89% appear just once. About 3.3% of the sample belongs to the ten largest clones. The sample consisted of peripheral blood, taken on day 0 of MenACWY control vaccination. The receptors here all came from an adult in good health.

Only a few counts were recorded for this clone. The rearrangement uses TRBV12-3 or TRBV12-4 and TRBJ2-5; D is undetermined. This CDR3 comprises 11 residues. Trimming removed 5 bases from V and 7 bases from J, with 8 bases in between. This CDR3 reads CASSRTGTQYF. CDR3 DNA: TGTGCCAGCAGTCGAACCGGGACCCAGTACTTC.

The CDR3 protein is CSVEIGTRIETQYF. The CDR3 DNA sequence: TGCAGCGTTGAGATTGGGACCCGGATTGAGACCCAGTACTTC. J is TRBJ2-5 and V is TRBV29-1; tentatively, D is TRBD1 or TRBD2 (5 bases each). CDR3 size: 14 residues. V was trimmed by 3 bases and J by 5 bases, leaving 16 bases between them. Germline lookup yields CDR1 SQVTM and CDR2 ANQGSEA.

A few counts support this clone. The chain uses TRBV7-6 and TRBJ2-2, with TRBD2 as a possible D gene (6 bases). Per the germline V gene, CDR1 is SGHVS and CDR2 is FNYEAQ. The CDR3 is 16 residues long. V lost 5 bases to trimming and J lost 5 bases, with 18 bases between them. CDR3 in DNA: TGTGCCAGCAGCCTCGGAAGGGCCCGGGAGACCGGGGAGCTGTTTTTT. Translating gives CASSLGRARETGELFF.

This chain connects TRBV28 to TRBJ2-7, with D possibly TRBD2 on 6 matching bases. Germline loops: CDR1 MDHEN, CDR2 SYDVKM. The CDR3 consists of 15 residues. Trimming cost V 7 bases and J 5 bases, with 21 bases left between them. CDR3 nucleotide sequence: TGTGCCAGCACCCAGGGCGGGACCAGCGGCCACGAGCAGTACTTC. Its translation is CASTQGGTSGHEQYF.